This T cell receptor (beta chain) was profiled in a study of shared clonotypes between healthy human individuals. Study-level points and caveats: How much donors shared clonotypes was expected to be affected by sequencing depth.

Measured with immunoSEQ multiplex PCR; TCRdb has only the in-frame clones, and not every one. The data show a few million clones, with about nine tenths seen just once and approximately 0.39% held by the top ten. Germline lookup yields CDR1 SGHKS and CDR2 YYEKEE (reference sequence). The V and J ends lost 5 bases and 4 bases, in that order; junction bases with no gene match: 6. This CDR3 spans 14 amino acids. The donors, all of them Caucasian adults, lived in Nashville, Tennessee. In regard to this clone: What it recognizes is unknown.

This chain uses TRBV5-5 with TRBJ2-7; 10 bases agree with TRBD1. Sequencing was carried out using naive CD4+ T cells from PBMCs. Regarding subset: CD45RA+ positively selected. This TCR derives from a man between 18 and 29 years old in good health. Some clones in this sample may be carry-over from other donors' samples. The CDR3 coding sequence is TGTGCCAGCAGTCTTACGGGACAGGGGTACGAGCAGTACTTC. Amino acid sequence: CASSLTGQGYEQYF.